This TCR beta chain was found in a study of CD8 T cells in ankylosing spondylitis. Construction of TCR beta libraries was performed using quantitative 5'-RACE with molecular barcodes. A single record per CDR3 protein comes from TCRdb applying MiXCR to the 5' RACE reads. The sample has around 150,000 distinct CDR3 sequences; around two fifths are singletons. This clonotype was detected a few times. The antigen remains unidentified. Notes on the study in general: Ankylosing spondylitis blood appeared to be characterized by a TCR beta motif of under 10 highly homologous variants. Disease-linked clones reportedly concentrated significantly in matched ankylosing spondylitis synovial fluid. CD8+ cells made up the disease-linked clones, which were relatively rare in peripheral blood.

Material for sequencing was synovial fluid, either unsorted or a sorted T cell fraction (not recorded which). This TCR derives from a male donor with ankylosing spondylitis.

CDR3 region: CASRPAGTDTDTQYF. CDR3 DNA: TGTGCCAGCAGGCCCGCCGGGACGGACACAGATACGCAGTATTTT. This chain connects TRBV6-2 or TRBV6-3 to TRBJ2-3; D tentatively reads TRBD1 or TRBD2 (5 bases each). From germline, CDR1 is MNHEY and CDR2 SVGEGT. The V gene lost 6 bases and the J gene lost 2 bases, with 15 bases spanning the gap. The CDR3 is 15 residues long.